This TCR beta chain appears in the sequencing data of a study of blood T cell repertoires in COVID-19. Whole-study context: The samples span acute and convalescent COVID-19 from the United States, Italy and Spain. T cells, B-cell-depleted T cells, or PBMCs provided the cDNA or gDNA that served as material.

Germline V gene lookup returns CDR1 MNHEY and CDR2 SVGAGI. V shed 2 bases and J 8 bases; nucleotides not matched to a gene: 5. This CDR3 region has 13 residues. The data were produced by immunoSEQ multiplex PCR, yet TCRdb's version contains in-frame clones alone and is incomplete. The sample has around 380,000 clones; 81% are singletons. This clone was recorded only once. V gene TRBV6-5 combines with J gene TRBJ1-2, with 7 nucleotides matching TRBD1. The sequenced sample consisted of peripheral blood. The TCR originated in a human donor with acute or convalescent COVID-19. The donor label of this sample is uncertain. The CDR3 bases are TGTGCCAGCAGTTACGAGGGGGCGGGCGGCTACACCTTC. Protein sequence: CASSYEGAGGYTF.